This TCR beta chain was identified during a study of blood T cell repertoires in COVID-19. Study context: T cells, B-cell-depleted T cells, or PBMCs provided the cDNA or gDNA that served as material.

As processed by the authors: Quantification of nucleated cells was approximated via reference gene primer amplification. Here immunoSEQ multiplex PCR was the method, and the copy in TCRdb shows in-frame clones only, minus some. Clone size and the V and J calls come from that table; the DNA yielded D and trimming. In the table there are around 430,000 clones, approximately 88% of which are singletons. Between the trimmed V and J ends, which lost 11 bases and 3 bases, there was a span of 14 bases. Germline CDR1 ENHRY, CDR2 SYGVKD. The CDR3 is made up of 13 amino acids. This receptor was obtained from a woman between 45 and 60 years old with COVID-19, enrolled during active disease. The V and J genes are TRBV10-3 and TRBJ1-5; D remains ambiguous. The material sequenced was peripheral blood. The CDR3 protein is CAAGPPDNQPQHF. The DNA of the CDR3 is TGTGCCGCAGGCCCCCCAGACAATCAGCCCCAGCATTTT.